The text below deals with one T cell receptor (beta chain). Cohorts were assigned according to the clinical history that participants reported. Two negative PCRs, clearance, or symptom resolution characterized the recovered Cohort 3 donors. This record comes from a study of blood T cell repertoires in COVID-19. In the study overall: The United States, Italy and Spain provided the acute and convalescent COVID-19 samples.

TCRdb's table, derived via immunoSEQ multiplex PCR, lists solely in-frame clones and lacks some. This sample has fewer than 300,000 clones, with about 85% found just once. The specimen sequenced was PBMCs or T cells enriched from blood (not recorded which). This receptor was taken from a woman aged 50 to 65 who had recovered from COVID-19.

Here the CDR3 DNA reads TGTGCCTGGAGCCGCTACACAGATACGCAGTATTTT. It encodes CAWSRYTDTQYF. The genes are TRBV30 and TRBJ2-3; D ambiguous. Germline values: CDR1 GTSNPN, CDR2 SVGIG (reference sequence). Trimming took off 3 bases at V and 2 bases at J, with 6 bases between the two ends. The CDR3 runs to 12 residues.